The entry below describes one T cell receptor beta chain. Its antigen remains unknown. Profiling relied on immunoSEQ multiplex PCR, and the TCRdb table lists in-frame clones only, not all of them. The profile covers roughly 75,000 clones, with approximately 86% appearing a single time and around 1% taken by the ten largest. This sample is drawn from a study of OX40 agonist ivuxolimab in advanced cancers. Samples of blood were obtained at baseline, on cycle 4 day 1, and on cycle 7 day 1. With V trimmed by 5 bases and J by 14 bases, 9 bases remained unmatched. Germline values: CDR1 SEHNR, CDR2 FQNEAQ (reference sequence). The CDR3 runs 14 residues. Study-wide results and limits: Low levels of normalized T-cell clonal expansion also appeared in some nonresponders. The average count of expanded clones was higher among CD8+ T cells than among CD4+.

The sample here was CD4+ or CD8+ T cells sorted from blood, taken in a trial of the OX40 agonist ivuxolimab. The chain recombines TRBV7-9 with TRBJ1-4; the match to TRBD1 covers 12 bases. This receptor was obtained from an adult with an advanced solid tumor such as melanoma, head and neck, liver or kidney cancer. The CDR3 spells CASSLGTGGVSLFF. CDR3 sequence (DNA): TGTGCCAGCAGCCTCGGGACAGGGGGCGTGAGCCTGTTTTTT.